One sample yielded the 9 T cell receptor beta chains listed below, sequenced in a study of shared clonotypes between healthy human individuals. Data came from immunoSEQ multiplex PCR; TCRdb stores just in-frame clones and leaves some out. The table lists about 2.4 million clones, just over 90% of them singletons, with 0.13% to 0.15% in the top ten. Material for sequencing was naive CD4+ T cells sorted from blood. Described subset: CD45RA+ positively selected. All receptors come from a man aged 18 to 29 in good health.

The CDR3: CASSLQGRDEKLFF. In DNA form, the CDR3 reads TGTGCCAGCAGCCTGCAGGGGCGGGATGAAAAACTGTTTTTT. The gene calls are TRBV5-4 and TRBJ1-4, with D perhaps TRBD1 (6 bases). CDR3 length equals 14 residues. The V gene's germline CDR1 is SGHNT and CDR2 YYREEE (reference sequence). V was trimmed by 4 bases and J by 6 bases, leaving 13 bases between them.

The rearrangement joins TRBV7-9 to TRBJ2-3, with 7 bases lining up with TRBD1. The trim removed 8 bases at V and 3 bases at J, leaving 11 bases unmatched. CDR3 length: 15 amino acids. CDR1 is SEHNR and CDR2 is FQNEAQ in the germline V gene (reference sequence). CDR3 coding DNA: TGTGCCAGCTCCTATTCCGGGACAGATACAGATACGCAGTATTTT. Its protein is CASSYSGTDTDTQYF. Complete variable domain (other parts from reference TRBV7-9 and TRBJ2-3): DTGVSQNPRHKITKRGQNVTFRCDPISEHNRLYWYRQTLGQGPEFLTYFQNEAQLEKSRLLSDRFSAERPKGSFSTLEIQRTEQGDSAMYLCASSYSGTDTDTQYFGPGTRLTVL.

V is TRBV18 and J is TRBJ2-7; D is unclear. From germline, CDR1 is KGHSH and CDR2 LQKENI. The CDR3 totals 13 residues. Trimming left V 3 bases short and J 2 bases short, with 8 bases between. The CDR3: CASSPPKTYEQYF. The CDR3 DNA is TGTGCCAGCTCACCCCCGAAGACCTACGAGCAGTACTTC.

This chain uses TRBV6-5 with TRBJ2-3, with 7 bases matching TRBD2. The CDR3 consists of 12 residues. Germline loops: CDR1 MNHEY, CDR2 SVGAGI. Unmatched junction bases numbered 6, after V lost 5 bases and J lost 10 bases. This CDR3 reads CASSETGGAQYF. In nucleotides, the CDR3 is TGTGCCAGCAGTGAGACGGGAGGTGCGCAGTATTTT.

In regard to this clone: In the same sample, other DNA sequences code for this CDR3. The rearrangement links TRBV2 to TRBJ2-2; D is possibly TRBD1 or TRBD2 (5 bases each). This CDR3 comprises 13 residues. Germline values: CDR1 SNHLY, CDR2 FYNNEI. V was pared by 4 bases and J by 8 bases, with 11 bases between. Here the CDR3 reads CASSVRGTGELFF. The CDR3 nucleotides are TGTGCCAGCAGTGTGAGGGGAACGGGGGAGCTGTTTTTT.

V is TRBV29-1 and J is TRBJ2-5; maybe TRBD2 (6 bases). V was clipped by 7 bases and J by 4 bases, with 16 bases between them. The CDR3 has 13 amino acids. Germline V gene data show CDR1 as SQVTM and CDR2 as ANQGSEA. The CDR3 here is CSGGDGAAETQYF. CDR3 sequence (DNA): TGCAGCGGGGGGGATGGGGCGGCAGAGACCCAGTACTTC. The whole variable domain, filled in from reference TRBV29-1 and TRBJ2-5, reads SAVISQKPSRDICQRGTSLTIQCQVDSQVTMMFWYRQQPGQSLTLIATANQGSEATYESGFVIDKFPISRPNLTFSTLTVSNMSPEDSSIYLCSGGDGAAETQYFGPGTRLLVL.

About this clone itself: Germline is not matched at one junction end, which may reflect a read error. The CDR3 loop is CASREGGGIYGYTF. The CDR3 region has the DNA TGTGCCAGCAGAGAAGGCGGAGGGATCTATGGCTACACCTTC. The chain couples TRBV6-1 to TRBJ1-2; D is unclear. CDR3 length: 14 amino acids. Germline assignment: CDR1 MNHNS and CDR2 SASEGT.

V is TRBV10-3 and J is TRBJ2-2; 9 nucleotides align to TRBD1. From germline, CDR1 is ENHRY and CDR2 SYGVKD. Germline trimming cut 6 bases from V and 6 bases from J; bases unmatched to any gene: 2. The CDR3 runs 13 residues. The DNA for the CDR3 is TGTGCCATCAGAACAGGGGGCCCCGGGGAGCTGTTTTTT. Amino acid sequence: CAIRTGGPGELFF.

In regard to this clone: Other DNA sequences of this sample code for an identical CDR3. V gene TRBV30 combines with J gene TRBJ2-2, with 8 bases identical to TRBD1. V shed 0 bases and J 1 base; nucleotides not matched to a gene: 1. CDR3 length equals 15 residues. Germline V gives CDR1 GTSNPN, CDR2 SVGIG (reference sequence). The CDR3 sequence is CAWSVGTGNTGELFF. The CDR3 nucleotides are TGTGCCTGGAGTGTAGGGACAGGGAACACCGGGGAGCTGTTTTTT.